One sample yielded the 19 T cell receptor beta chains listed below, sequenced in a study of tumor-infiltrating lymphocytes in primary liver carcinoma. Starting material for RNA and DNA co-extraction consisted of about 17-34 mg of unsorted bulk tissue. From approximately 530 ng of total RNA, TCR beta-specific cDNA was reverse-transcribed using a constant-region primer. Libraries of TCR beta came from three nested multiplex PCR rounds with slightly modified ARM-PCR. The two initial PCR rounds, approximately 10 cycles each, used TRBV1-TRBV30 forward and C-beta reverse primers. Each CDR3 protein is one row after TCRdb ran MiXCR on the multiplex PCR reads. Of approximately 190,000 distinct CDR3 sequences in the sample, around 85% are singletons; the top ten hold 15% to 20%. The source material was tumor tissue from primary liver carcinoma. The receptors derive from a man aged 35 to 55 with primary liver carcinoma and hepatitis B virus infection.

DNA of the CDR3: TGTGCCATCAGTGGGAGGTCAGAGGGGTTGAACACTGAAGCTTTCTTT. It encodes CAISGRSEGLNTEAFF. The V call is TRBV10-3, the J call TRBJ1-1; D may be TRBD1 (5 bases). CDR3 length equals 16 residues. The V gene lost 4 bases and the J gene lost 0 bases, with 15 bases spanning the gap. Germline CDR1 is ENHRY and CDR2 is SYGVKD.

This clonotype has a single count. This chain connects TRBV29-1 to TRBJ2-7, with D uncertain. The length of the CDR3 is 13 residues. The germline V gene has CDR1 SQVTM and CDR2 ANQGSEA. The CDR3 DNA is TGCAGGGCTGCCCCGAAAGGGCTCCACGAGCAGTACTTC. It codes for CRAAPKGLHEQYF.

As regards this clonotype: This clone may be a read error of a much larger clone one base away. V gene TRBV7-9 combines with J gene TRBJ1-2, with D possibly matching TRBD1 (5 bases). CDR3 length equals 15 residues. Trimming pared 7 bases from V and 2 bases from J, leaving 17 bases between. Germline loops: CDR1 SEHNR, CDR2 FQNEAQ (reference sequence). The CDR3 DNA reads TGTGCCAGCACGCTTATAGAGGGGTCAAACTATGGCTACACCTTC. The encoded protein is CASTLIEGSNYGYTF.

This chain links TRBV6-1 with TRBJ2-7; TRBD2 might be the D (6 bases). Trimming pared 2 bases from V and 4 bases from J, leaving 18 bases between. CDR1 is MNHNS, CDR2 SASEGT, per germline. The CDR3 is 16 residues long. CDR3 DNA: TGTGCCAGCAGTGAAATGTTGGGGAAGGAGGGGTACGAGCAGTACTTC. Amino acid sequence: CASSEMLGKEGYEQYF.

The chain links TRBV29-1 to TRBJ2-1, with TRBD1 matching over 7 bases. V lost 2 bases, J lost 13 bases, and 17 bases stayed unmatched. CDR1 and CDR2 from the germline V gene are SQVTM and ANQGSEA. CDR3 length: 15 residues. As DNA, the CDR3 is TGCAGCGTTGAATTAGGAGGAAGGGGGCAGGGCGACCAGTTCTTC. The encoded protein is CSVELGGRGQGDQFF.

This clonotype has just a few counts. The junction and the germline gene differ at one end; a read error may be behind it. The genes are TRBV6-1 and TRBJ2-3, with a possible D match to TRBD2 (6 bases). Germline CDR1 and CDR2: MNHNS and SASEGT. This CDR3 has 16 amino acids. CDR3 nucleotide sequence: TGTACCAGCAGTGAAAGGCGGGGACTTCGCACGGATACGCAGTATTTT. Protein sequence: CTSSERRGLRTDTQYF.

As for this clonotype: The junction departs from germline at one end; a sequencing error may be responsible. The CDR3 nucleotides are TGTGCCAGCAGCTTGGTTGCGGGAGGGCGAGAGACCCGGTACTTC. Protein sequence: CASSLVAGGRETRYF. This chain links TRBV5-6 with TRBJ2-5; 9 positions match TRBD2. The CDR3 covers 15 residues. The germline V gene encodes CDR1 SGHDT and CDR2 YYEEEE.

This chain links TRBV10-3 with TRBJ2-7, with 8 positions matching TRBD1. Germline CDR1 is ENHRY and CDR2 is SYGVKD. The CDR3 is 15 residues long. With V trimmed by 6 bases and J by 11 bases, 18 bases remained unmatched. In nucleotides, the CDR3 is TGTGCCATCAGCTTACAGGGGGGTGACTCCTACAAGGAGTACTTC. Translated: CAISLQGGDSYKEYF.

Remarks on this clonotype: A much larger clone is a single base away; this may be a read error. This chain uses TRBV12-3 or TRBV12-4 with TRBJ2-7, with 7 positions matching TRBD1. The CDR3 sequence is 14 residues long. J gave up 5 bases and V 3 bases, and 7 bases lay outside the gene matches. This CDR3 is CASSFSRQGDEQYF. The CDR3 nucleotides read TGTGCCAGCAGTTTTTCGAGACAGGGAGACGAGCAGTACTTC.

Points on this clonotype: In this CDR3 the conserved last residue, phenylalanine or tryptophan, is missing, so a read error is likely. This rearrangement joins TRBV5-1 to TRBJ1-5; weak D call: TRBD1 (5 bases). In germline, CDR1 is SGHRS, CDR2 YFSETQ. There are 15 residues in the CDR3. The DNA of the CDR3 is TGTACCAGCAGCTTGGGGGGGACTAGCAATCAGCCCCAGCATTTA. It translates to CTSSLGGTSNQPQHL.

This clonotype appeared many times. The chain combines TRBV29-1 with TRBJ2-1; D uncertain. The V end was cut by 2 bases, the J end by 7 bases, with 9 bases between. The CDR3 has 12 amino acids. The V gene's germline CDR1 is SQVTM and CDR2 ANQGSEA. The CDR3 region is CSVEPMGNEQFF. For the CDR3, the DNA is TGCAGCGTTGAACCCATGGGGAATGAGCAGTTCTTC.

About this clonotype: One junction end disagrees with the germline gene, perhaps due to a read error. The chain uses TRBV5-5 and TRBJ2-2; D possibly corresponds to TRBD2 (6 bases). Germline CDR1 SGHKS, CDR2 YYEKEE (reference sequence). The CDR3 contains 15 residues. CDR3 sequence (DNA): TGTGCCATCAGCTTTACGGGACTGTCCACCGGGGAGATGTTTTTT. Translation: CAISFTGLSTGEMFF.

A word on this clonotype: A junction end diverges from the germline sequence, so it may reflect a read error. The chain combines TRBV10-3 with TRBJ2-7, with TRBD2 matching 14 bases. The CDR3 spans 16 residues. Germline CDR1 reads ENHRY; CDR2 reads SYGVKD. This CDR3 is CAISGTSGRRPYEQCF. CDR3 sequence (DNA): TGTGCCATCAGTGGGACTAGCGGGAGGAGACCTTACGAGCAGTGCTTC.

Points on this clonotype: No conserved phenylalanine or tryptophan ends this CDR3, so it is likely a read error. This sequence joins TRBV6-8 and TRBJ2-5; the D gene is possibly TRBD2 (6 bases). Trimming left V 6 bases short and J 5 bases short, with 13 bases between. This CDR3 region has 13 residues. Germline V gene sequence: CDR1 MNHGY, CDR2 SAAAGT. CDR3 sequence (DNA): TGTGCCAGCAGAGTAGTAGCGGAGGAGACCCAGTACTAC. Translated, it gives CASRVVAEETQYY.

The chain carries TRBV6-5 and TRBJ2-6; the D is unclear. Germline CDR1 and CDR2: MNHEY and SVGAGI. This CDR3 has 13 amino acids. The CDR3 region is CVTFNSGANVLTF. In DNA form, the CDR3 reads TGTGTCACCTTTAATTCTGGGGCCAACGTCCTGACTTTC.

A note on this clonotype: Likely a read error: the CDR3 ends without its conserved phenylalanine or tryptophan. The chain has TRBV28 and TRBJ1-2; 11 nucleotides agree with TRBD1. CDR3 length: 15 amino acids. Germline V gives CDR1 MDHEN, CDR2 SYDVKM. The CDR3 protein is CTSRSGQGARYGYTS. CDR3 DNA sequence: TGTACCAGCAGATCCGGACAGGGGGCTAGGTATGGCTACACCTCC.

To note about this clonotype: The junction departs from the called germline gene at one end, perhaps through a read error. The V gene is TRBV10-3, the J gene TRBJ2-7; maybe TRBD1 (5 bases). This CDR3 spans 11 amino acids. CDR1 and CDR2 from the germline V gene are ENHRY and SYGVKD. The CDR3 DNA reads as TGTGCCATTGGGGCTTCCTACGAGCACTACTTC. It yields the protein CAIGASYEHYF.

Details on this clonotype: It may be a read error: a sequence one base away is much more abundant. The chain carries TRBV7-8 and TRBJ2-7; no clear D. Deletions cut 1 base from V and 9 bases from J, with 7 bases between. Germline V lookup: CDR1 SGHVS, CDR2 FQNEAQ. The length of the CDR3 is 11 residues. CDR3 DNA sequence: TGTGCCAGCAGCTTAGACTTCGGGCAGTACTTC. Translating gives CASSLDFGQYF.

The chain has TRBV6-1 and TRBJ2-5; either TRBD1 or TRBD2 may supply D (5 bases each). Germline values: CDR1 MNHNS, CDR2 SASEGT. V was trimmed by 9 bases and J by 3 bases, leaving 20 bases between them. This CDR3 region has 15 residues. CDR3 nucleotides: TGTGCCAGTATCCCCTCTTGGGGGAGTGAAGAGACCCAGTACTTC. It codes for CASIPSWGSEETQYF.